The present TCR beta chain was sequenced within a study of liver allograft versus peripheral blood T cells. Study in general: What was compared were the T cell receptor repertoires in transplanted livers and those in the peripheral blood of recipients.

TCRdb reprocessed the reads via MiXCR and lists one record per CDR3 protein. The sample carries over 9,000 distinct CDR3 sequences, under 20% recorded once. General study points: Intragraft T cell receptor repertoires of liver allografts were reported to differ from peripheral blood repertoires.

This clonotype is classed as medium-sized. Its cognate antigen is unknown. Germline V lookup: CDR1 MNHNY, CDR2 SVGAGI (reference sequence). The CDR3 extends over 13 amino acids. V lost 4 bases and J 2 bases, leaving 8 bases between the germline ends. The rearrangement links TRBV6-6 to TRBJ1-2; D unclear. The TCR originated in a human patient who had a liver transplant. Some T cells may arise from the graft donor. CDR3 region: CASSSLTNYGYTF. The CDR3 region has the DNA TGTGCCAGCAGTTCTTTAACCAACTATGGCTACACCTTC.